Given below is one T cell receptor beta chain in context. The antigen remains undetermined. These data originate in a study of cytomegalovirus exposure and HLA in healthy donors. The repertoire was sequenced with immunoSEQ multiplex PCR; TCRdb's copy has only in-frame clones and lacks some. Of about 260,000 clones in the sample, less than 95% were seen once. With V trimmed by 1 base and J by 4 bases, 2 bases remained unmatched. This CDR3 contains 14 residues. CDR1 SGDLS and CDR2 YYNGEE come from the germline V gene. Study outcomes and limitations: That first-cohort TCR clusters tended to co-occur in the approximately 110 validation repertoires was found in a later analysis.

This clonotype was obtained from a woman aged 25 to 39 in good health and CMV-seronegative. J is TRBJ2-1 and V is TRBV9; 7 bases align to TRBD2. Input material: PBMCs. DNA of the CDR3: TGTGCCAGCAGCGTACTAGCGGATTACAATGAGCAGTTCTTC. It encodes CASSVLADYNEQFF.